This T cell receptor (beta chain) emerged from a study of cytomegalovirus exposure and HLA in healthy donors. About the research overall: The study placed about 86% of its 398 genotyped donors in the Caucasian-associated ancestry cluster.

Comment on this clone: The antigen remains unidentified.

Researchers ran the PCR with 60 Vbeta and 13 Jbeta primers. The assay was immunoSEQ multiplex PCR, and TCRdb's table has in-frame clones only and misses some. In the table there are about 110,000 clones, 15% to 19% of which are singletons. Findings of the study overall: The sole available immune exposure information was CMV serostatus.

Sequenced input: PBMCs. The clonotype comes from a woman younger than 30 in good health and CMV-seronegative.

The CDR3 loop reads CASSLWHSPGQDFAYEQYF. As DNA, the CDR3 is TGTGCCAGCAGTTTATGGCACTCTCCGGGACAGGATTTTGCCTACGAGCAGTACTTC. The V call is TRBV27, the J call TRBJ2-7; 8 bases are shared with TRBD1. The junction had 16 bases not matched to a gene; V was cut back by 1 base and J by 2 bases. CDR3 length: 19 residues. Germline assignment: CDR1 MNHEY and CDR2 SMNVEV (reference sequence).